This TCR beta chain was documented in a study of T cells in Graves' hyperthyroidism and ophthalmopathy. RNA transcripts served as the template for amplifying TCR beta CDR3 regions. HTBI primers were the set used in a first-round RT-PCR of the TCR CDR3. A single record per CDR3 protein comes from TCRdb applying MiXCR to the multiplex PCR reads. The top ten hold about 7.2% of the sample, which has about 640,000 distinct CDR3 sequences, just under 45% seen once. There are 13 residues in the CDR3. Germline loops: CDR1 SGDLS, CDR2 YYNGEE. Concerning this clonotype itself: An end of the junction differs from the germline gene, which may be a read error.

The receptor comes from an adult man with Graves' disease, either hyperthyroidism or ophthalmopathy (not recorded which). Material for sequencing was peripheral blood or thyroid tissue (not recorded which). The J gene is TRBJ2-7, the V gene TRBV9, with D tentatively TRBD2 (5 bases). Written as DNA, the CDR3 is TGCGCCAGCAGGTCGGGTCCGGGGTCCGAGCAGTACTTC. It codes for CASRSGPGSEQYF.